This passage covers 20 T cell receptor beta chains from one sample sequenced in a study of blood T cell repertoires in COVID-19. Assay: immunoSEQ multiplex PCR; the TCRdb copy retains only in-frame clones and omits some. The table lists some 150,000 clones, approximately 86% of them singletons, with 0.63% in the top ten. What was sequenced was peripheral blood. These receptor sequences come from a man between 60 and 75 years old with COVID-19, enrolled during active disease.

Judged by abundance, this clone is medium-sized. The CDR3 loop is CASSVTGATYQPQHF. The CDR3 DNA reads TGTGCCAGTAGTGTGACAGGGGCGACCTATCAGCCCCAGCATTTT. This sequence joins TRBV19 and TRBJ1-5; TRBD1 matches at 8 bases. Trimming at V came to 5 bases and at J to 5 bases, leaving 8 bases not matched to a gene. The CDR3 covers 15 residues. Germline CDR1 LNHDA, CDR2 SQIVND (reference sequence).

This chain joins TRBV6-2 or TRBV6-3 and TRBJ1-6, with 7 bases lining up with TRBD1. Germline loops: CDR1 MNHEY, CDR2 SVGEGT. V trimming: 6 bases; J trimming: 0 bases; junction bases outside the gene matches: 14. This CDR3 has 19 amino acids. Here the CDR3 DNA reads TGTGCCAGCAGCCACGACCCTCGGGACAGTCTCTCCTATAATTCACCCCTCCACTTT. This gives the protein CASSHDPRDSLSYNSPLHF.

This rearrangement joins TRBV28 to TRBJ1-4; TRBD1 is a possible D gene (6 bases). The V gene's germline CDR1 is MDHEN and CDR2 SYDVKM. Trimming shortened V by 7 bases and J by 8 bases, and 17 bases separated the two germline ends. The CDR3 loop spans 14 amino acids. Written as DNA, the CDR3 is TGTGCCAGCAAACTGACAGGAGCGGTAGAAAAACTGTTTTTT. Translated: CASKLTGAVEKLFF.

This chain uses TRBV28 with TRBJ1-2; D perhaps matches TRBD1 (5 bases). CDR1 is MDHEN and CDR2 is SYDVKM in the germline V gene. V lost 6 bases to trimming and J lost 4 bases, with 21 bases between them. The CDR3 is 16 residues long. CDR3 loop: CASSQGYLDIVYGYTF. CDR3 coding DNA: TGTGCCAGCAGCCAAGGTTACCTGGACATCGTCTATGGCTACACCTTC.

This clone was observed a handful of times. The V gene is TRBV7-8, the J gene TRBJ1-2; D not certain. Germline V gene data show CDR1 as SGHVS and CDR2 as FQNEAQ. The V end was cut by 5 bases, the J end by 0 bases, with 16 bases between. The CDR3 has 16 residues. The CDR3 DNA is TGTGCCAGCAGCCAGCGGACCGCCGGCGCTAACTATGGCTACACCTTC. Translating it yields CASSQRTAGANYGYTF.

The V and J genes are TRBV5-1 and TRBJ2-1; D not resolved. V gave up 0 bases and J gave up 3 bases, with 10 bases separating them. Looked up from germline, CDR1 is SGHRS and CDR2 is YFSETQ. This CDR3 contains 15 residues. Written as DNA, the CDR3 is TGCGCCAGCAGCTTGGCGTCAGATAACTACAATGAGCAGTTCTTC. Translated, it gives CASSLASDNYNEQFF.

The J gene is TRBJ2-1, the V gene TRBV18; 15 nucleotides align to TRBD2. V shed 3 bases, J shed 3 bases, and the junction held 0 bases outside the gene matches. CDR1 and CDR2 from the germline V gene are KGHSH and LQKENI. The CDR3 has 16 amino acids. CDR3 residues: CASSPGLAGGYNEQFF. CDR3 DNA: TGTGCCAGCTCACCGGGACTAGCGGGGGGCTACAATGAGCAGTTCTTC.

A single count supports this clone. This sequence joins TRBV6-5 and TRBJ1-3; D is uncertain. V was trimmed by 5 bases and J by 8 bases, leaving 16 bases between them. CDR3 length equals 14 residues. Germline CDR1 is MNHEY and CDR2 is SVGAGI. DNA of the CDR3: TGTGCCAGCAGTCCTCTAGGCTCGTCCGACACCATATATTTT. It yields the protein CASSPLGSSDTIYF.

This rearrangement joins TRBV20-1 to TRBJ1-5; D may be TRBD1 (5 bases). Trimming cost V 3 bases and J 3 bases, with 18 bases left between them. The CDR3 is 16 amino acids. CDR1 and CDR2 (germline): DFQATT, SNEGSKA (reference sequence). CDR3 amino acids: CSASRWSGGDNQPQHF. The CDR3 DNA follows: TGCAGTGCTAGTAGGTGGAGCGGGGGGGACAATCAGCCCCAGCATTTT.

The chain uses TRBV29-1 and TRBJ1-2; 7 bases line up with TRBD1. This CDR3 is built from 12 residues. Trimming took 4 bases from V and 7 from J; bases not matched to a gene: 6. CDR1 and CDR2 from the germline V gene are SQVTM and ANQGSEA. CDR3 loop: CSVGTGKAGYTF. In DNA, the CDR3 is TGCAGCGTTGGGACAGGAAAAGCTGGCTACACCTTC.

The chain uses TRBV7-9 and TRBJ1-2; D not resolved. The V end lost 0 bases, the J end lost 0 bases, and 11 bases lay between the germline ends. The CDR3 runs to 16 residues. Germline CDR1 reads SEHNR; CDR2 reads FQNEAQ (reference sequence). The CDR3 loop is CASSLAVPRANYGYTF. CDR3 coding DNA: TGTGCCAGCAGCTTAGCAGTTCCCCGAGCTAACTATGGCTACACCTTC.

The rearrangement joins TRBV18 to TRBJ2-5; 13 bases align to TRBD2. There are 17 residues in the CDR3. Germline CDR1 KGHSH, CDR2 LQKENI. V lost 1 base, J lost 1 base, and 3 bases stayed unmatched. The CDR3 region is CASSPLGTSGVQETQYF. As DNA, the CDR3 is TGTGCCAGCTCACCACTCGGGACTAGCGGGGTCCAAGAGACCCAGTACTTC.

The chain is built from TRBV7-2 and TRBJ2-7, with D maybe TRBD1 (5 bases). CDR3 length: 16 residues. The V end lost 1 base, the J end lost 3 bases, and 16 bases lay between the germline ends. Germline assignment: CDR1 SGHTA and CDR2 FQGNSA. The CDR3 loop is CASSLVPLGQSYEQYF. CDR3 nucleotides: TGTGCCAGCAGCTTAGTACCCTTAGGACAAAGCTACGAGCAGTACTTC.

CDR3: CSVRKREPNEQFF. CDR3 coding DNA: TGCAGCGTACGTAAGCGGGAGCCCAATGAGCAGTTCTTC. This chain links TRBV29-1 with TRBJ2-1; the match to TRBD2 covers 8 bases. Germline V gives CDR1 SQVTM, CDR2 ANQGSEA. The CDR3 extends over 13 amino acids. After removal of 6 bases from V and 6 bases from J, the junction contained 7 bases not matched to a gene.

This chain uses TRBV14 with TRBJ2-1; 7 bases map to TRBD1. The V and J ends lost 1 base and 9 bases, in that order; junction bases with no gene match: 9. Germline V CDR1 and CDR2: SGHDN, FVKESK. CDR3 length: 15 amino acids. The CDR3 bases are TGTGCCAGCAGCCAAGTCAGAGGGGGCGCGGGTGAGCAGTTCTTC. Translating it yields CASSQVRGGAGEQFF.

This chain links TRBV5-5 with TRBJ2-7; 9 positions agree with TRBD1. This CDR3 spans 15 amino acids. With V trimmed by 1 base and J by 1 base, 3 bases remained unmatched. Germline-derived CDR1 and CDR2 are SGHKS and YYEKEE (reference sequence). The DNA for the CDR3 is TGTGCCAGCAGCTTGTCCGGGACAGGGTCCTACGAGCAGTACTTC. This translates into CASSLSGTGSYEQYF.

This clone showed up just once. The chain couples TRBV30 to TRBJ2-1; 7 bases agree with TRBD2. Trimming took 2 bases from V and 0 from J; bases not matched to a gene: 7. The germline V gene has CDR1 GTSNPN and CDR2 SVGIG (reference sequence). The CDR3 is 16 amino acids. CDR3 in DNA: TGTGCCTGGAGTAGTGGGAGGGTAAGCTCCTACAATGAGCAGTTCTTC. This codes for CAWSSGRVSSYNEQFF.

The chain recombines TRBV6-2 or TRBV6-3 with TRBJ2-7; TRBD2 might be the D (6 bases). The germline V gene has CDR1 MNHEY and CDR2 SVGEGT. This CDR3 has 17 residues. V was cut by 6 bases and J by 0 bases, with 21 bases left in between. Here the CDR3 reads CASSRNRGGTHSYEQYF. The CDR3 coding sequence is TGTGCCAGCAGCCGAAACCGCGGCGGGACTCACTCCTACGAGCAGTACTTC.

The chain recombines TRBV19 with TRBJ1-6; 8 bases are shared with TRBD1. Germline V lookup: CDR1 LNHDA, CDR2 SQIVND (reference sequence). The CDR3 length is 17 residues. Losses at the gene ends were 4 bases for V and 5 bases for J; bases not matched to a gene: 10. The CDR3 region has the DNA TGTGCCAGTAGTAGCCTGGACAGGGAATGGGATAATTCACCCCTCCACTTT. This codes for CASSSLDREWDNSPLHF.

The rearrangement links TRBV9 to TRBJ2-3; TRBD2 aligns across 10 bases. The CDR3 has 18 residues. Germline assignment: CDR1 SGDLS and CDR2 YYNGEE. V trimming: 3 bases; J trimming: 4 bases; junction bases outside the gene matches: 14. CDR3: CASSELAGTEFLADTQYF. In nucleotides, the CDR3 is TGTGCCAGCAGCGAACTAGCGGGGACTGAGTTTTTAGCAGATACGCAGTATTTT.